This TCR beta chain was recovered during a study of beta chain features in type 1 diabetes. The germline V gene has CDR1 SGHTA and CDR2 FQGNSA. Germline trimming cut 3 bases from V and 8 bases from J; bases unmatched to any gene: 8. The CDR3 contains 14 residues. Study-level findings and limits: Insertions at VDJ junctions were less frequent in type 1 diabetes patients. These patients also deleted more nucleotides at the same junctions.

Details on this clone: The antigen is not known.

Markers CD45RO/CCR7/CD25/CD127/CD95/CD27 served to sort CD4+ naive, central memory, regulatory and stem cell-like memory cells. Of the isolated RNA, all was reverse transcribed, and so the sequenced material was expressed TCRB transcripts. Only in-frame clones appear in the TCRdb table, and some are missing; sequencing was by immunoSEQ multiplex PCR. The table shows 110,000 to 150,000 clones, with around 7% occurring only once. The chain couples TRBV7-2 to TRBJ1-2, with 8 bases fitting TRBD1. This receptor was obtained from a woman aged 25 to 39 in good health. The sample consisted of central memory CD4+ T cells from blood. In DNA form, the CDR3 reads TGTGCCAGCAGCTTTCCCGGCAGGGGGCAAGGCTACACCTTC. Protein sequence: CASSFPGRGQGYTF.